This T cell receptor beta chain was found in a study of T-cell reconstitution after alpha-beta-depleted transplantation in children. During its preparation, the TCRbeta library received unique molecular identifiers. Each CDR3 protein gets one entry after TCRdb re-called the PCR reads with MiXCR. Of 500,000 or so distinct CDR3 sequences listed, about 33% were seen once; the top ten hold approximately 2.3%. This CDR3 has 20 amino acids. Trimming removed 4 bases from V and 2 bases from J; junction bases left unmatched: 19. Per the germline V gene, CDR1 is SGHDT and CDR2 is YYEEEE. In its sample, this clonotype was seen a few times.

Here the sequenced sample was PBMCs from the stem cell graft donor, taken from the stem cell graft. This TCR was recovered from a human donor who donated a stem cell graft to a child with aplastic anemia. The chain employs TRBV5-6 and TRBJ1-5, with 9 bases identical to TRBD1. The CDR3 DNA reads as TGTGCCAGCAGCAGAAAACAGGGGGCGCCAGTCGGATGGGGCAATCAGCCCCAGCATTTT. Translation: CASSRKQGAPVGWGNQPQHF. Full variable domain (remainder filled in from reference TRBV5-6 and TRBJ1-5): DAGVTQSPTHLIKTRGQQVTLRCSPKSGHDTVSWYQQALGQGPQFIFQYYEEEERQRGNFPDRFSGHQFPNYSSELNVNALLLGDSALYLCASSRKQGAPVGWGNQPQHFGDGTRLSIL.